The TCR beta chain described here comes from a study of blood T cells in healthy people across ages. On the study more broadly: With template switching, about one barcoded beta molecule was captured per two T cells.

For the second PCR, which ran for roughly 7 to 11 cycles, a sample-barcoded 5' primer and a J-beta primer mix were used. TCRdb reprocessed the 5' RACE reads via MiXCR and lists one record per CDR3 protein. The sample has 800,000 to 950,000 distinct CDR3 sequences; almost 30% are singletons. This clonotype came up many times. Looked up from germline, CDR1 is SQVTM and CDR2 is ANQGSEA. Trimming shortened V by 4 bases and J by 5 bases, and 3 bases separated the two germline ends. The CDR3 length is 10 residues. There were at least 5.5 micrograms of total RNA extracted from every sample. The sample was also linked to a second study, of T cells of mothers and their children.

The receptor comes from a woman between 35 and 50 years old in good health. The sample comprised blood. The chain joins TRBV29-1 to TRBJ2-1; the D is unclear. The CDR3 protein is CSVGNNEQFF. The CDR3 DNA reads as TGCAGCGTTGGCAACAATGAGCAGTTCTTC.